This T cell receptor (beta chain) was sequenced in a study of beta chain features in type 1 diabetes. In its sample, this clone was seen a few times. The sequenced template was cDNA made from the entire isolated RNA. Assay: immunoSEQ multiplex PCR; the TCRdb copy retains only in-frame clones and omits some. This sample yields about 140,000 clones, of which 6.9% are seen a single time; around 1.3% belongs to the top ten. Trimming took off 4 bases at V and 4 bases at J, with 11 bases between the two ends. This CDR3 is 13 amino acids long. Per germline, CDR1 SGHTS and CDR2 YDEGEE. The genes are TRBV5-8 and TRBJ2-5; D uncertain. The specimen was central memory CD4+ T cells from blood. The sequence was obtained from a woman in her 30s in good health. CDR3 coding DNA: TGTGCCAGCAGCCGTAGCCTAAGAGAGACCCAGTACTTC. It yields the protein CASSRSLRETQYF.